This section outlines one TCR beta chain sequence together with its context. This CDR3 has 15 amino acids. V was clipped by 7 bases and J by 0 bases; unmatched bases: 4. Germline V gene lookup returns CDR1 LNHDA and CDR2 SQIVND (reference sequence). This entry comes from a study of blood T cell repertoires in COVID-19. Assay used: immunoSEQ multiplex PCR; TCRdb lists only in-frame clones, some missing. In the table there are about 94,000 clones, approximately 84% of which are singletons. The sample consisted of peripheral blood. The sequence was obtained from a man aged 55 to 70 with acute or convalescent COVID-19. This chain uses TRBV19 with TRBJ1-5; 9 positions agree with TRBD1. The CDR3, as DNA: TGTGCCAGTAACACAGGGGGCCTTAGCAATCAGCCCCAGCATTTT. Translation gives CASNTGGLSNQPQHF.